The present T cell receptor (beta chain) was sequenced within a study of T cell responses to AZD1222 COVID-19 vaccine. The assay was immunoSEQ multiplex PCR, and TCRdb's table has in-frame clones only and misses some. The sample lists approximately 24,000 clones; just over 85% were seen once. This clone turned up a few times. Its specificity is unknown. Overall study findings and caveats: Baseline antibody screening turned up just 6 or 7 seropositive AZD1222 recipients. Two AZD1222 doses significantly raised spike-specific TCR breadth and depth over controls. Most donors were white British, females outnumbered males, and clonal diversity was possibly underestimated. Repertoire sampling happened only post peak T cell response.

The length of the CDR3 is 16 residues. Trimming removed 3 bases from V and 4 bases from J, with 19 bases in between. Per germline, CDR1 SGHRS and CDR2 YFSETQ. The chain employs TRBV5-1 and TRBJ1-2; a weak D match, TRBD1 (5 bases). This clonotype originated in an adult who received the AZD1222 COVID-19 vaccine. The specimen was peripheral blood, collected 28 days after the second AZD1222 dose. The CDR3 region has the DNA TGCGCCAGCAGCTCGGGCGGTGAGGGGCTCCTCTATGGCTACACCTTC. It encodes CASSSGGEGLLYGYTF.